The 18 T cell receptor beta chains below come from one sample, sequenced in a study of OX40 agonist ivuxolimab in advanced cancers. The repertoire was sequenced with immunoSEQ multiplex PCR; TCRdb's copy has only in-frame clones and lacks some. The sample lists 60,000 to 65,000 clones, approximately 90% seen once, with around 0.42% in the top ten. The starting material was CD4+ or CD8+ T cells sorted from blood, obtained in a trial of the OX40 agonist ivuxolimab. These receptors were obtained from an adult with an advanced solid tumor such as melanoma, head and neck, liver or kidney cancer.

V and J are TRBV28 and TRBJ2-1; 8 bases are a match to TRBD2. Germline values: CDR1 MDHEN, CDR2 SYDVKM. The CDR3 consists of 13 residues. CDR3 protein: CGTTSGSANEQFF. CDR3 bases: TGTGGCACAACTAGCGGATCAGCCAATGAGCAGTTCTTC.

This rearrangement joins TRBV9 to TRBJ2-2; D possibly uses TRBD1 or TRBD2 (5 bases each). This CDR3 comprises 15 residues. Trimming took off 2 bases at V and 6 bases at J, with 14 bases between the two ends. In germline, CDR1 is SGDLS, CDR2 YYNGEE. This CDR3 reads CASSVLQGVAGELFF. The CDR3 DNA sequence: TGTGCCAGCAGCGTTCTTCAGGGAGTCGCCGGGGAGCTGTTTTTT.

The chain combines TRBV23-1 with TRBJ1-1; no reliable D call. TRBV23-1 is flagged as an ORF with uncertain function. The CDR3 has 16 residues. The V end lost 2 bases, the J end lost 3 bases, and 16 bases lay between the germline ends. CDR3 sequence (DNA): TGCGCCAGCAGTCAACCGACGCGCGGTGAGGACACTGAAGCTTTCTTT. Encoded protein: CASSQPTRGEDTEAFF.

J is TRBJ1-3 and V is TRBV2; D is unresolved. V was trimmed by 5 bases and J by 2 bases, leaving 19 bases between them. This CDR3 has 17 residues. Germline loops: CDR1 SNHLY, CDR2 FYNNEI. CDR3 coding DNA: TGTGCCAGCAGTACCTCAACCGCTACGAAGACTGGAAACACCATATATTTT. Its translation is CASSTSTATKTGNTIYF.

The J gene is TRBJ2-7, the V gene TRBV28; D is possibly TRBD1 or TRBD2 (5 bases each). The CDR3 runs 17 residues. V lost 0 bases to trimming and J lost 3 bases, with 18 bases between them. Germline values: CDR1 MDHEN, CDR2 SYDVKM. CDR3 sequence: CASSLCIMGTLCYEQYF. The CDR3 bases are TGTGCCAGCAGTTTATGCATAATGGGGACCCTTTGCTACGAGCAGTACTTC. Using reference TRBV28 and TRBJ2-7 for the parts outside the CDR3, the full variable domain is DVKVTQSSRYLVKRTGEKVFLECVQDMDHENMFWYRQDPGLGLRLIYFSYDVKMKEKGDIPEGYSVSREKKERFSLILESASTNQTSMYLCASSLCIMGTLCYEQYFGPGTRLTVT.

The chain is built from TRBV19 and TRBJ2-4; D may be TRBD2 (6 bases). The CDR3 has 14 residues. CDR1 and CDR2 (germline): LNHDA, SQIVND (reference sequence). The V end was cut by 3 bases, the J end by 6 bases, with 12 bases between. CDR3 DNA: TGTGCCAGTAGTATTTACAGCGGGCGAAACATTCAGTACTTC. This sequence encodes CASSIYSGRNIQYF.

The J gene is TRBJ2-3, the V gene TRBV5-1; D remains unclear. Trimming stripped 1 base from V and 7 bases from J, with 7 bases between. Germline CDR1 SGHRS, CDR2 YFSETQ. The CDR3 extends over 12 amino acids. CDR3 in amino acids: CASSLNTNTQYF. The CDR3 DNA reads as TGCGCCAGCAGCTTGAATACGAATACGCAGTATTTT.

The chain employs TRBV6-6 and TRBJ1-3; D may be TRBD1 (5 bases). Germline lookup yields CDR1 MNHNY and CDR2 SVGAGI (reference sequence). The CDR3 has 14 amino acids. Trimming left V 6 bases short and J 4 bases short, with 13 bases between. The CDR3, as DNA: TGTGCCAGCAGATTCCGGGACGTCGGAAACACCATATATTTT. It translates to CASRFRDVGNTIYF.

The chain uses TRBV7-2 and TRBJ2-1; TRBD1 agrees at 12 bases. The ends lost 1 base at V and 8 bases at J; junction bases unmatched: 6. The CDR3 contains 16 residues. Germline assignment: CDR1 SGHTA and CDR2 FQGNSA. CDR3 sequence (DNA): TGTGCCAGCAGCTTAGGTGGGACAGGGGGCCTCGATGAGCAGTTCTTC. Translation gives CASSLGGTGGLDEQFF.

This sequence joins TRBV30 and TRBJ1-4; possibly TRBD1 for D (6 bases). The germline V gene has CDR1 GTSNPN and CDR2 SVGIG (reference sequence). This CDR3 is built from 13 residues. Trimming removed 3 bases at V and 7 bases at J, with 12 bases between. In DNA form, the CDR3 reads TGTGCCTGGAGCCAGGGGTGGGCTGAAAAACTGTTTTTT. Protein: CAWSQGWAEKLFF.

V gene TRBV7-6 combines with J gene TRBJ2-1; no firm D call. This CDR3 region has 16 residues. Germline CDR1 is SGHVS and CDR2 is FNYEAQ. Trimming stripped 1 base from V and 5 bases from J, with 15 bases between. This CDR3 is CASSLENWEDHNEQFF. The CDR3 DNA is TGTGCCAGCAGCTTAGAGAATTGGGAAGATCACAATGAGCAGTTCTTC.

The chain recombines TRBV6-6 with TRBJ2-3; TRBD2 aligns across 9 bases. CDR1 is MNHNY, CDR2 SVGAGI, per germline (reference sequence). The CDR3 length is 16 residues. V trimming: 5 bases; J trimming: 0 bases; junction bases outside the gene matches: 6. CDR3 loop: CASSRGTSWSTDTQYF. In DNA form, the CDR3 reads TGTGCCAGCAGTCGCGGGACTAGCTGGAGCACAGATACGCAGTATTTT.

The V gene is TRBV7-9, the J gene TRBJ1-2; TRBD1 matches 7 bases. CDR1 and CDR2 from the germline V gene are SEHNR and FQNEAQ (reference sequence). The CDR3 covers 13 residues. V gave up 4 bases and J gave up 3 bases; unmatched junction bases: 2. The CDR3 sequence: CASSSGQDYGYTF. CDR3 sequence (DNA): TGTGCCAGCAGCTCCGGACAGGACTATGGCTACACCTTC.

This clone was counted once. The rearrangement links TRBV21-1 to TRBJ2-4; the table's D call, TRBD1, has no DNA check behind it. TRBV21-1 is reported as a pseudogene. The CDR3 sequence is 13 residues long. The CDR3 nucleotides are TGTGCCAGCAGCAAAGAAAGACAGGGGGTTCAGTACTTC. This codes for CASSKERQGVQYF.

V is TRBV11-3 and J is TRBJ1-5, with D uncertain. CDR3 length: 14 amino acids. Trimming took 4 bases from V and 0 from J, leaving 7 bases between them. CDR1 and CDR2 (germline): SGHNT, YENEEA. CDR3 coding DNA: TGTGCCAGCAGCTCCGACAATAGCAATCAGCCCCAGCATTTT. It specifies CASSSDNSNQPQHF.

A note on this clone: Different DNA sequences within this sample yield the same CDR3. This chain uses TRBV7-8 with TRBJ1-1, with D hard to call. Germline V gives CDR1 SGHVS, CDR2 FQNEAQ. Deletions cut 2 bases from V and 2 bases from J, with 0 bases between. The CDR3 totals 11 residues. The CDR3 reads CASSLNTEAFF. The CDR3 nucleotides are TGTGCCAGCAGCTTAAACACTGAAGCTTTCTTT. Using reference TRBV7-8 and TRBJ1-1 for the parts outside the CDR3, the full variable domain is GAGVSQSPRYKVAKRGQDVALRCDPISGHVSLFWYQQALGQGPEFLTYFQNEAQLDKSGLPSDRFFAERPEGSVSTLKIQRTQQEDSAVYLCASSLNTEAFFGQGTRLTVV.

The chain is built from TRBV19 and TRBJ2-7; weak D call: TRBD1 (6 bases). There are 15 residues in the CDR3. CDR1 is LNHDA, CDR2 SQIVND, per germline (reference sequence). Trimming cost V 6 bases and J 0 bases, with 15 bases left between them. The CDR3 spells CASRRQDWSSYEQYF. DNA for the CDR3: TGTGCCAGTAGGAGACAGGACTGGAGCTCCTACGAGCAGTACTTC.

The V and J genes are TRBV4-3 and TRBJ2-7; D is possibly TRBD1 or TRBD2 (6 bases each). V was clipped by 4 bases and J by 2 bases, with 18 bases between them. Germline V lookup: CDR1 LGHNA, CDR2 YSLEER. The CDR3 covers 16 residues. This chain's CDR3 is CASSPVGGARTYEQYF. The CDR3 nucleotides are TGCGCCAGCAGCCCAGTGGGGGGCGCGCGGACCTACGAGCAGTACTTC.